This TCR beta chain came from a study of shared clonotypes between healthy human individuals. In the study overall: Donor ages ranged 18 to 49 years: a couple of women, a few men. Broader study findings: Memory subsets generally showed smaller estimated richness than naive subsets did.

Comments on this clone: The antigen remains unidentified.

The donors, all of them Caucasian adults, lived in Nashville, Tennessee. The CDR3 runs 15 residues. CDR1 is KGHSH, CDR2 LQKENI, per germline. With 2 bases removed from V and 5 bases from J, the gap between germline ends came to 13 bases. Sequencing used immunoSEQ multiplex PCR; TCRdb keeps in-frame clones, though not all of them. The repertoire consists of some 1 million clones, with 75% occurring once and the leading ten covering about 1.5%. The rearrangement uses TRBV18 and TRBJ2-1, with D uncertain. The specimen sequenced was memory CD4+ T cells sorted from blood. Subset of the sample: CD45RA-negative fraction. The TCR originated in a man aged 18-30 years in good health. CDR3 DNA: TGTGCCAGCTCACCAAATCGGCTAGGAGACAATGAGCAGTTCTTC. This translates into CASSPNRLGDNEQFF.